These 4 T cell receptor beta chains came from one sample sequenced in a study of blood T cell repertoires in COVID-19. Generated by immunoSEQ multiplex PCR, the TCRdb table keeps only in-frame clones and is missing some. The sample includes about 49,000 clones, 70% to 90% of them seen just once. Material for sequencing was peripheral blood. These receptors originate from an elderly man with acute or convalescent COVID-19.

The chain has TRBV2 and TRBJ2-2; weak D call: TRBD2 (5 bases). Trimming stripped 4 bases from V and 7 bases from J, with 10 bases between. Germline values: CDR1 SNHLY, CDR2 FYNNEI. CDR3 size: 13 residues. CDR3 region: CASSGETGGELFF. CDR3 bases: TGTGCCAGCAGTGGGGAGACGGGCGGGGAGCTGTTTTTT.

The chain employs TRBV5-6 and TRBJ2-3, with D tentatively TRBD2 (6 bases). Germline CDR1 SGHDT, CDR2 YYEEEE. With 2 bases removed from V and 3 bases from J, the gap between germline ends came to 10 bases. CDR3 size: 14 residues. The CDR3 bases are TGTGCCAGCAGCTTCGGGGGTTCGACAGATACGCAGTATTTT. Amino acid sequence: CASSFGGSTDTQYF.

The genes are TRBV6-4 and TRBJ1-1; D not resolved. This CDR3 has 15 residues. The V and J ends lost 6 bases and 0 bases respectively, with 14 bases between them. Germline CDR1 and CDR2: MRHNA and SNTAGT. The CDR3 DNA follows: TGTGCCAGCAGAGCGGGCCCTGAGCTGAACACTGAAGCTTTCTTT. This encodes CASRAGPELNTEAFF.

This chain uses TRBV21-1 with TRBJ2-7; TRBD2, as called in the table, went unchecked against the DNA. TRBV21-1 is listed as a pseudogene. The CDR3 is 17 amino acids. CDR3: CASSRGDGHLSSYEQYF. CDR3 nucleotides: TGTGCCAGCAGCCGGGGGGATGGACACCTGAGCTCCTACGAGCAGTACTTC.